This TCR beta chain was captured in a study of vaccination and CD4 T cells after COVID-19 (dated by TCRdb to the early 2020s). The study in broad terms: Convalescent patients had a positive SARS-CoV-2 result on nasal swab PCR, and of these patients, several had mild disease and one had severe disease. Post-vaccine blood samples were collected a median of approximately 77 days after the second vaccine dose, ranging from about 13 to 241 days. The convalescent cohort comprised six males and four females, including two Hispanic individuals, seven Caucasians, two Asians and one multiracial person. Participants got two doses of the Pfizer-BioNTech BNT162b2 vaccine (n=8) or two doses of the Moderna mRNA-1273 vaccine (n=2). In approximately eleven COVID-19 convalescent patients and several infection-naive healthy vaccine recipients, the spike-specific CD4+ TCR repertoire before mRNA vaccination was compared with the repertoire after mRNA vaccination. Post-COVID blood samples were collected from convalescent patients a median of roughly 100 days after diagnosis, with a range of roughly 35 to 170 days. The full study reports these points: The study included relatively few convalescent patients and did not analyze early timepoints after natural infection. In convalescent patients, a median about 86% of post-vaccine SARS-CoV-2-reactive clones were detected only after vaccination, suggesting vaccine-specific priming. Although the median number of SARS-CoV-2-reactive clonotypes went up from fewer than 25 after infection to approximately 40 after vaccination, the increase was not significant. In convalescent patients, nearly all vaccine-specific clones (304 of 307) were found to be mono-reactive for SARS-CoV-2 spike rather than cross-reactive with common cold coronaviruses.

The positive SARS-CoV-2 PCR tests of the convalescent patients were dated from March to December 2020, before the Alpha, Beta and Delta variants emerged in the United States. Ficoll-Paque Plus gradient centrifugation was used to isolate PBMCs from whole blood, and the isolated PBMCs were then either used fresh or cryopreserved at -140C. Preparation of the library involved PCR. The sequencer was an Illumina iSeq 100. The original methods were these. Non-productive sequences were removed, and CDR3s that did not start with C, did not end with F or W, or were shorter than 7 amino acids were discarded. Levenshtein distances (stringdist) and unrooted phylogenetic trees (ape) in R version 3.6.1 were used to assess CDR3 homology. TCRdb reprocessing: public reads trimmed at Q25 with fastp, clones called with MiXCR, in-frame beta chains kept. Every entry covers one CDR3 protein and lists the most common genes and DNA from its rows. The V and J calls were determined by TCRdb, not by the authors. The sample includes roughly 18,000 distinct CDR3 sequences, with around 62% observed a single time. Around 0.92% of the sample is held by the ten biggest clonotypes.

A note on this clonotype: The target of this receptor is not known. Nothing much larger sits one base from this clone, and base qualities are not available.

Sequencing used CD4+ T cells from blood, obtained before SARS-CoV-2 vaccination. This receptor was taken from a human donor who had recovered from COVID-19.

The CDR3 protein: CASSRTGGSITDTQYF. The nucleotide sequence is TGTGCCAGCAGCCGGACTGGCGGGAGTATAACAGATACGCAGTATTTT. The rearranged chain carries TRBV7-3 and TRBJ2-3; 7 middle bases align to TRBD2. Based on the germline V gene, the CDR1 and CDR2 sequences are SGHTA and FQGTGA. The CDR3 numbers 16 residues from cysteine through phenylalanine. The kept DNA is CDR3 alone, 48 bases in frame from the first base. V lost 5 bases and J lost 3 bases, and the count of bases not matched to a germline gene is 11.